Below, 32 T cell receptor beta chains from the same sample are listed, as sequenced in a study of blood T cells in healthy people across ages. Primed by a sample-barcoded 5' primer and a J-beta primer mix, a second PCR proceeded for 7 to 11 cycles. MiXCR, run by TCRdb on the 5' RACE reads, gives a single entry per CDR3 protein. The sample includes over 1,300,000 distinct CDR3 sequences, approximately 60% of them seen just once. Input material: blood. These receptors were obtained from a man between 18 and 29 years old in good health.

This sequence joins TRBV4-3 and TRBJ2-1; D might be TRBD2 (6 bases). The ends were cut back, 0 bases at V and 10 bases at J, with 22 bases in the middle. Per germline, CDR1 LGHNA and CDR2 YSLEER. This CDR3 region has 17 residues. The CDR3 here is CASSQEAGQIPSYEQFF. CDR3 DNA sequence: TGCGCCAGCAGCCAAGAGGCGGGGCAGATCCCCTCCTACGAGCAGTTCTTC.

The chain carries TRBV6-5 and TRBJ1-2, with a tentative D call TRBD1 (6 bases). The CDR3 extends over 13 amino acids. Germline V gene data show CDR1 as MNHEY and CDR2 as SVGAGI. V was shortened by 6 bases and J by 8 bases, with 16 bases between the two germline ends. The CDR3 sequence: CASSRTASGGYTF. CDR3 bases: TGTGCCAGCAGCCGGACAGCCTCGGGAGGCTACACCTTC.

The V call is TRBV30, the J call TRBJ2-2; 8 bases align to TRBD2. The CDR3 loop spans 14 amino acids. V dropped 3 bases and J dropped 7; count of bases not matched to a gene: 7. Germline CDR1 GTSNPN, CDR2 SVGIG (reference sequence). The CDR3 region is CAWSESGRVGELFF. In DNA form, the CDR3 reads TGTGCCTGGAGCGAAAGCGGGAGAGTCGGGGAGCTGTTTTTT.

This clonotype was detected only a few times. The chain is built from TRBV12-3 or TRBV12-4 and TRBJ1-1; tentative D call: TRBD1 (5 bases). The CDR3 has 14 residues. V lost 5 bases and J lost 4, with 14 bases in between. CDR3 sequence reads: CASSIQGVRTEAFF. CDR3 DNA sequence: TGTGCCAGCAGTATTCAGGGAGTCCGCACTGAAGCTTTCTTT.

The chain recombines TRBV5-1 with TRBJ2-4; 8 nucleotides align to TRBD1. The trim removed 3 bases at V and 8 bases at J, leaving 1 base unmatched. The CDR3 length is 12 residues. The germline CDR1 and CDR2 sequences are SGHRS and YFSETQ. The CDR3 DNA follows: TGCGCCAGCAGCTGGGGACAGGACATTCAGTACTTC. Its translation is CASSWGQDIQYF.

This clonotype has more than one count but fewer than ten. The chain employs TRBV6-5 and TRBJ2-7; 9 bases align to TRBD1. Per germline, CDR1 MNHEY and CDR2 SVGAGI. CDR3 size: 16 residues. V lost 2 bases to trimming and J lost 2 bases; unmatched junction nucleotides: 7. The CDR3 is CASSYTPGTGTYEQYF. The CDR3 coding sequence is TGTGCCAGCAGTTACACACCTGGGACAGGGACCTACGAGCAGTACTTC.

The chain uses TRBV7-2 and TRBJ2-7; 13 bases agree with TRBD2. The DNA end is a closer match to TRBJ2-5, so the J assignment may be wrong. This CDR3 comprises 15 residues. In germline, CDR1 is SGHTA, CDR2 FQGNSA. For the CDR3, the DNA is TGTGCCAGCAGATGGACTAGCGGGGGAGAAGGGACCCAGTACTTC. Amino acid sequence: CASRWTSGGEGTQYF.

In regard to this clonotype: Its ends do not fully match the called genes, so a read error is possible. CDR3 bases: TGCAGCGGCAGAGGCATGGGGAACCCTGAAGCTTTCTTT. Translating gives CSGRGMGNPEAFF. The chain couples TRBV29-1 to TRBJ1-1; D is unclear. Germline V CDR1 and CDR2: SQVTM, ANQGSEA. The CDR3 extends over 13 amino acids.

Here the CDR3 reads CASSIRGRSDFNEQFF. CDR3 DNA sequence: TGTGCCAGCAGCATTAGAGGTCGGTCGGACTTCAATGAGCAGTTCTTC. The rearrangement joins TRBV11-2 to TRBJ2-1; a weak D match, TRBD2 (5 bases). This CDR3 region has 16 residues. CDR1 and CDR2 (germline): SGHAT, FQNNGV. V was cut by 5 bases and J by 6 bases, with 20 bases left in between.

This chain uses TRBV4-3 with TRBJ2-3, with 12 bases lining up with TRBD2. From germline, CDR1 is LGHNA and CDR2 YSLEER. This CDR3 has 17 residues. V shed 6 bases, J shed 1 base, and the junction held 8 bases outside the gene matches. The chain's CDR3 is CASRKLAGGTGTDTQYF. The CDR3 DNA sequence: TGCGCCAGCAGGAAACTAGCGGGGGGCACCGGCACAGATACGCAGTATTTT.

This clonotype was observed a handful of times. This CDR3 is CASSQRVGNIQYF. CDR3 nucleotide sequence: TGCGCCAGCAGCCAGAGGGTCGGAAACATTCAGTACTTC. The J gene is TRBJ2-4, the V gene TRBV4-1; tentative D call: TRBD2 (5 bases). Germline V gene data show CDR1 as MGHRA and CDR2 as YSYEKL. This CDR3 contains 13 residues. Trimming stripped 3 bases from V and 6 bases from J, with 9 bases between.

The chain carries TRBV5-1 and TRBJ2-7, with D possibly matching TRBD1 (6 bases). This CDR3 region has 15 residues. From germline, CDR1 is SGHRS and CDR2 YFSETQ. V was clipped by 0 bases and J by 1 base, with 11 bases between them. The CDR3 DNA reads TGCGCCAGCAGCTTGGGACAGGCGACTTCCTACGAGCAGTACTTC. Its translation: CASSLGQATSYEQYF.

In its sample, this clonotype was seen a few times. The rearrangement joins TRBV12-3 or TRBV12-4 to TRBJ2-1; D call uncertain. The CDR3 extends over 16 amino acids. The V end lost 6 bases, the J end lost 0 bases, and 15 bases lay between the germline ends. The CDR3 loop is CASSSPSESSYNEQFF. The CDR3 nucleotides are TGTGCCAGCAGCTCCCCCTCCGAGAGCTCCTACAATGAGCAGTTCTTC.

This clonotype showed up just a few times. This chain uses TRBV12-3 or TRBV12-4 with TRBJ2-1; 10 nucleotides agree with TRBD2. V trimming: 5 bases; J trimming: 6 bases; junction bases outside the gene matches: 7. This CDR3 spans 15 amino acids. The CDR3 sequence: CASSPSGRARNEQFF. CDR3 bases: TGTGCCAGCAGTCCGAGCGGGAGGGCCCGCAATGAGCAGTTCTTC.

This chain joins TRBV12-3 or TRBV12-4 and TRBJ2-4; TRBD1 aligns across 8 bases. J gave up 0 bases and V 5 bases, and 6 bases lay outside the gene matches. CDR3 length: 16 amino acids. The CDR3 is CASSVQGALAKNIQYF. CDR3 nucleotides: TGTGCCAGCAGTGTCCAGGGGGCCCTAGCCAAAAACATTCAGTACTTC.

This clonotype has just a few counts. For the CDR3, the DNA is TGTGCCAGCAGTCGTAAAGGGGATGGCTACACCTTC. It translates to CASSRKGDGYTF. The rearrangement joins TRBV27 to TRBJ1-2; the D gene is possibly TRBD1 (5 bases). The CDR3 runs to 12 residues. With 5 bases removed from V and 6 bases from J, the gap between germline ends came to 10 bases. Germline V lookup: CDR1 MNHEY, CDR2 SMNVEV (reference sequence).

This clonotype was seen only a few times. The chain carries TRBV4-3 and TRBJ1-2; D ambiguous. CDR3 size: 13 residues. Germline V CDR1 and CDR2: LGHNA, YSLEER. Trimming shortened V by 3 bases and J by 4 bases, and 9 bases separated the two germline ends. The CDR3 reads CASSQQRLYGYTF. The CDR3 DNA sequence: TGCGCCAGCAGCCAGCAGAGGCTCTATGGCTACACCTTC.

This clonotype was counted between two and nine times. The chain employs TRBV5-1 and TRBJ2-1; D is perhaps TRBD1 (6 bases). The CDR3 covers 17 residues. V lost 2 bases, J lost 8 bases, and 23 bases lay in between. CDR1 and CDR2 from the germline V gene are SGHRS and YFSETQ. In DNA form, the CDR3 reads TGCGCCAGCAGCTTTATTTATCTTGATGCAGGGGAAGATGAGCAGTTCTTC. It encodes CASSFIYLDAGEDEQFF.

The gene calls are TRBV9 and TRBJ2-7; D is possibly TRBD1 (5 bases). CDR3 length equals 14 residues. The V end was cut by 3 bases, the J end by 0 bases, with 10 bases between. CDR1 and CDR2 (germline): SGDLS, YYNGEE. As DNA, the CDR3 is TGTGCCAGCAGCGAAGACAGTATCTCCTACGAGCAGTACTTC. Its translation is CASSEDSISYEQYF.

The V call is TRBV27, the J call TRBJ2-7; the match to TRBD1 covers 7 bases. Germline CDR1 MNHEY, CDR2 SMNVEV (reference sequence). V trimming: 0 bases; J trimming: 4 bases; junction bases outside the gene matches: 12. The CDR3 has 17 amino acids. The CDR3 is CASSLSLPTGAGYEQYF. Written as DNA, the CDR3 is TGTGCCAGCAGTTTATCGTTGCCCACAGGGGCTGGGTACGAGCAGTACTTC.

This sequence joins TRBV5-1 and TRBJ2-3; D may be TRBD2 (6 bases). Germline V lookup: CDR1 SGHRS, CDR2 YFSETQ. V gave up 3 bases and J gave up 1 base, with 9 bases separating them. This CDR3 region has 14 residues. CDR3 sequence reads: CASSWGLRTDTQYF. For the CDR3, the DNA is TGCGCCAGCAGCTGGGGACTCCGCACAGATACGCAGTATTTT.

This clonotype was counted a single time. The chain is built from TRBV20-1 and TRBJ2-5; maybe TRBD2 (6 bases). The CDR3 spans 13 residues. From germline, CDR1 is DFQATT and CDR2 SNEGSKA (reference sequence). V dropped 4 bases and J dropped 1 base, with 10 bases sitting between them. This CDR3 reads CSAIYSGQETQYF. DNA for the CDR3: TGCAGTGCTATCTATAGCGGCCAAGAGACCCAGTACTTC.

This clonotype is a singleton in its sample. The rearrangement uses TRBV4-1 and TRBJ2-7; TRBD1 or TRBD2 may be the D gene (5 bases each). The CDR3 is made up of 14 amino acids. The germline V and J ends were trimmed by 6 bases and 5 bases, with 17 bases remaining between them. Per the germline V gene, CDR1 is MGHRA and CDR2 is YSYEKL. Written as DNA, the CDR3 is TGCGCCAGCAGACCCGAGGGGATGGTCGACGAGCAGTACTTC. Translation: CASRPEGMVDEQYF.

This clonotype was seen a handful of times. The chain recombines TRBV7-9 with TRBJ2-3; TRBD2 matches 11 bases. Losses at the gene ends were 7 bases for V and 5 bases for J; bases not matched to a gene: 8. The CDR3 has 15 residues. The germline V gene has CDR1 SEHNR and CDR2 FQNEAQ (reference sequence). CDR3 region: CASNPTSGEEDTQYF. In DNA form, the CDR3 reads TGTGCCAGCAACCCGACTAGCGGGGAGGAAGATACGCAGTATTTT.

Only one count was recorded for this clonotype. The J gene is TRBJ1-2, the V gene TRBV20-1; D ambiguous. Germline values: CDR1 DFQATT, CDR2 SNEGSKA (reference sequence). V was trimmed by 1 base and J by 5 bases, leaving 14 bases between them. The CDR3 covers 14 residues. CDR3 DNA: TGCAGTGCTAGAGGGACGGATGAAGGATATGGCTACACCTTC. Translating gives CSARGTDEGYGYTF.

The CDR3 here is CATLGAGYEQYF. CDR3 sequence (DNA): TGTGCCACCCTTGGGGCAGGCTACGAGCAGTACTTC. The chain is built from TRBV15 and TRBJ2-7, with D tentatively TRBD1 (5 bases). V was clipped by 8 bases and J by 3 bases, with 11 bases between them. This CDR3 spans 12 amino acids. CDR1 LNHNV and CDR2 YYDKDF come from the germline V gene (reference sequence).

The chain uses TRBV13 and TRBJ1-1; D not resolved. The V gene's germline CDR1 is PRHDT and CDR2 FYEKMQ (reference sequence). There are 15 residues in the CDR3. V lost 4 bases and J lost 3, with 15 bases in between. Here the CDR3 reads CASSSMGFGDTEAFF. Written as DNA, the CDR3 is TGTGCCAGCAGCTCGATGGGTTTTGGGGACACTGAAGCTTTCTTT. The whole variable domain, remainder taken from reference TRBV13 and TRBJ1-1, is AAGVIQSPRHLIKEKRETATLKCYPIPRHDTVYWYQQGPGQDPQFLISFYEKMQSDKGSIPDRFSAQQFSDYHSELNMSSLELGDSALYFCASSSMGFGDTEAFFGQGTRLTVV.

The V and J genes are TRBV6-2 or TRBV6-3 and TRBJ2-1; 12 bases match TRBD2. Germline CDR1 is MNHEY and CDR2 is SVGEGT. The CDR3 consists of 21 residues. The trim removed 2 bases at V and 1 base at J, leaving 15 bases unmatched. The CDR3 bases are TGTGCCAGCAGTTACCCTTTGACTAGCGGGGGCCCGGTAGGGTCCTACAATGAGCAGTTCTTC. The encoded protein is CASSYPLTSGGPVGSYNEQFF.

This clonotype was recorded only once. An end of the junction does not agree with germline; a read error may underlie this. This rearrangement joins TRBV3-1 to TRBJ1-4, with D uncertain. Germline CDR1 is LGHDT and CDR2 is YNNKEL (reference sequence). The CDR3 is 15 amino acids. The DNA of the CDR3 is TGTGCCAGCAGCCAAGCAATAGCAACTAGTGAAAAACTGTTTTTT. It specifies CASSQAIATSEKLFF.

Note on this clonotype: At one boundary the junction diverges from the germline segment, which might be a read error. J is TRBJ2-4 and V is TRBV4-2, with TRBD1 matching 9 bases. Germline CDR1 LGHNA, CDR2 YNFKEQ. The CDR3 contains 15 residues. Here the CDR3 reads CASSQEQGAGNIRYF. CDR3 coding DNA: TGTGCCAGCAGCCAAGAACAGGGGGCCGGAAACATTCGGTACTTC.

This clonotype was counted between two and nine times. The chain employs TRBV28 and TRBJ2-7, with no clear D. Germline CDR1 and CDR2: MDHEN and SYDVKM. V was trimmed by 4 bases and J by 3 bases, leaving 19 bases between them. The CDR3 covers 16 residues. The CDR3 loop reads CASSSTTRHPSYEQYF. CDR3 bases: TGTGCCAGCAGTTCCACAACAAGACACCCTAGCTACGAGCAGTACTTC.

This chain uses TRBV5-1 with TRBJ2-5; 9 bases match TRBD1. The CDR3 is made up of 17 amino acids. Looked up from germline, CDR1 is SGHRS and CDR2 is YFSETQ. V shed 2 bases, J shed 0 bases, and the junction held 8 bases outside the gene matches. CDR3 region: CASSFLAGTGYQETQYF. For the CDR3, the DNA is TGCGCCAGCAGCTTTTTGGCCGGGACAGGGTACCAAGAGACCCAGTACTTC.